These 16 T cell receptor beta chains were sequenced from one sample in a study of cytomegalovirus exposure and HLA in healthy donors. Amplification used 60 Vbeta primers and 13 Jbeta primers. Clones were sequenced by immunoSEQ multiplex PCR, and TCRdb holds only the in-frame ones, with some missing. Of more than 120,000 clones listed, approximately 78% are singletons. The sequencing input was PBMCs. The receptors were gathered from a woman in her forties in good health and CMV-seropositive.

The chain employs TRBV27 and TRBJ2-2, with 9 nucleotides matching TRBD1. Germline CDR1 reads MNHEY; CDR2 reads SMNVEV (reference sequence). The CDR3 runs to 14 residues. Trimming took 7 bases from V and 8 from J; bases not matched to a gene: 8. The CDR3 nucleotides read TGTGCCAGCACGACAGGGGGAAGTGTGGGGGAGCTGTTTTTT. Translating it yields CASTTGGSVGELFF.

The genes are TRBV5-1 and TRBJ1-6; TRBD1 is a possible D gene (5 bases). Trimming removed 0 bases at V and 9 bases at J, with 10 bases between. CDR3 length equals 14 residues. Germline CDR1 and CDR2: SGHRS and YFSETQ. The CDR3 region has the DNA TGCGCCAGCAGCTTGGAGGTTCAGGGTTCACCCCTCCACTTT. It specifies CASSLEVQGSPLHF.

This clone has at least ten counts. The chain links TRBV28 to TRBJ2-7, with TRBD2 matching over 8 bases. The CDR3 is made up of 14 amino acids. Trimming took 5 bases from V and 4 from J; bases not matched to a gene: 7. In germline, CDR1 is MDHEN, CDR2 SYDVKM. The CDR3 spells CASSPGRGVYEQYF. The DNA for the CDR3 is TGTGCCAGCAGTCCCGGGAGGGGCGTTTACGAGCAGTACTTC. The variable domain in full, with the rest retrieved from reference TRBV28 and TRBJ2-7, is DVKVTQSSRYLVKRTGEKVFLECVQDMDHENMFWYRQDPGLGLRLIYFSYDVKMKEKGDIPEGYSVSREKKERFSLILESASTNQTSMYLCASSPGRGVYEQYFGPGTRLTVT.

The chain uses TRBV7-8 and TRBJ1-1, with 8 bases identical to TRBD1. Germline V gene sequence: CDR1 SGHVS, CDR2 FQNEAQ. V lost 5 bases to trimming and J lost 7 bases; unmatched junction nucleotides: 12. This CDR3 is 15 amino acids long. In DNA form, the CDR3 reads TGTGCCAGCAGCCCCGACCGGCCAGGGGGCAATGAAGCTTTCTTT. Translating gives CASSPDRPGGNEAFF.

Of note for this clone: One end of the junction fails to match germline, which may point to a read error. The CDR3 bases are TGTGCCAGCAGCCCCTCTAGGGCGGGCGCCAACGGAGAGCAGTACTTC. Its protein is CASSPSRAGANGEQYF. The genes are TRBV4-1 and TRBJ2-7, with a tentative D call TRBD2 (5 bases). Germline CDR1 reads MGHRA; CDR2 reads YSYEKL. There are 16 residues in the CDR3.

The chain is built from TRBV2 and TRBJ2-3; TRBD2 agrees at 10 bases. The CDR3 is 13 amino acids. Germline lookup yields CDR1 SNHLY and CDR2 FYNNEI. With V trimmed by 8 bases and J by 10 bases, 9 bases remained unmatched. CDR3: CASQTLLAGSQYF. CDR3 in DNA: TGTGCCAGCCAGACTCTACTAGCGGGGTCGCAGTATTTT.

The rearrangement links TRBV15 to TRBJ1-5; a possible D gene is TRBD1 (6 bases). CDR1 and CDR2 from the germline V gene are LNHNV and YYDKDF (reference sequence). Trimming removed 8 bases at V and 9 bases at J, with 14 bases between. The CDR3 consists of 12 residues. The CDR3 region has the DNA TGTGCCACCCAGGACAGCTCAGGGCCCCAGCATTTT. Protein sequence: CATQDSSGPQHF.

This rearrangement joins TRBV19 to TRBJ2-1; 12 nucleotides match TRBD1. Germline V lookup: CDR1 LNHDA, CDR2 SQIVND (reference sequence). This CDR3 comprises 15 residues. The V segment lost 5 bases and the J segment 6 bases; nucleotides outside the gene matches: 5. The CDR3 DNA reads TGTGCCAGTAGTGGGACAGGGGGCGCCCGCAATGAGCAGTTCTTC. It yields the protein CASSGTGGARNEQFF.

This clone was counted between two and nine times. This rearrangement joins TRBV29-1 to TRBJ2-5; D might be TRBD2 (6 bases). V was pared by 7 bases and J by 4 bases, with 25 bases between. The CDR3 length is 16 residues. CDR1 is SQVTM, CDR2 ANQGSEA, per germline. The CDR3 DNA follows: TGCAGCGCCCTTCCCCCCGGGAGCAGGAGTACAGAGACCCAGTACTTC. Protein sequence: CSALPPGSRSTETQYF.

The chain has TRBV2 and TRBJ1-1; a possible D gene is TRBD1 (6 bases). The CDR3 consists of 13 residues. V lost 10 bases and J 6 bases, leaving 18 bases between the germline ends. Germline V gives CDR1 SNHLY, CDR2 FYNNEI. CDR3 DNA: TGTGCCACCACGGACAGTGAGACCCCTGAAGCTTTCTTT. Translation: CATTDSETPEAFF.

V is TRBV7-8 and J is TRBJ1-2, with D tentatively TRBD1 (6 bases). Between the trimmed V and J ends, which lost 2 bases and 4 bases, there was a span of 17 bases. There are 16 residues in the CDR3. Per germline, CDR1 SGHVS and CDR2 FQNEAQ. The DNA of the CDR3 is TGTGCCAGCAGCTTACTTGTGGCAGGGGCGGGCTATGGCTACACCTTC. This codes for CASSLLVAGAGYGYTF.

J is TRBJ1-6 and V is TRBV6-1; the D gene is possibly TRBD1 (5 bases). V was pared by 4 bases and J by 7 bases, with 20 bases between. Germline V gene data show CDR1 as MNHNS and CDR2 as SASEGT. The CDR3 covers 17 residues. This CDR3 reads CASSAGIGRAGNSPLHF. CDR3 DNA: TGTGCCAGCAGTGCGGGGATTGGCAGGGCGGGAAATTCACCCCTCCACTTT.

This clone was observed a single time. The V gene is TRBV7-9, the J gene TRBJ2-1; 9 nucleotides line up with TRBD2. V trimming: 5 bases; J trimming: 8 bases; junction bases outside the gene matches: 19. CDR1 SEHNR and CDR2 FQNEAQ come from the germline V gene (reference sequence). The CDR3 totals 18 residues. CDR3 in DNA: TGTGCCAGCAGCCTGGGGGCACTAGCGGGTGGTGTAGGCGATGAGCAGTTCTTC. This gives the protein CASSLGALAGGVGDEQFF.

The CDR3 nucleotides read TGTGCCAGCAGTTACCGCCCCAGCTCTGGGGCCAACGTCCTGACTTTC. This translates into CASSYRPSSGANVLTF. The chain recombines TRBV6-5 with TRBJ2-6, with unresolved D. V was pared by 2 bases and J by 0 bases, with 8 bases between. The germline V gene encodes CDR1 MNHEY and CDR2 SVGAGI. The CDR3 has 16 residues.

This sequence joins TRBV5-1 and TRBJ2-3; no reliable D call. The CDR3 sequence is 13 residues long. CDR1 and CDR2 from the germline V gene are SGHRS and YFSETQ. Deletions cut 4 bases from V and 0 bases from J, with 6 bases between. The chain's CDR3 is CASSPFSTDTQYF. CDR3 nucleotide sequence: TGCGCCAGCAGCCCTTTTAGCACAGATACGCAGTATTTT.

The rearrangement joins TRBV7-8 to TRBJ1-1; maybe TRBD1 (5 bases). Per the germline V gene, CDR1 is SGHVS and CDR2 is FQNEAQ. Trimming pared 2 bases from V and 1 base from J, leaving 8 bases between. CDR3 length equals 14 residues. In nucleotides, the CDR3 is TGTGCCAGCAGCTTATCTCAGGGGAACACTGAAGCTTTCTTT. It is translated as CASSLSQGNTEAFF.